The 9 T cell receptor beta chains below come from one sample, sequenced in a study of lymphopenia after photon versus proton radiotherapy. TCRdb's copy holds only in-frame clones and misses some; the assay was immunoSEQ multiplex PCR. Seen here are around 25,000 clones, roughly 90% observed once, and the top ten hold around 0.82%. The sequenced sample was peripheral blood, obtained from a patient treated with photon-based radiotherapy. Receptors originate from a woman aged 45-65 years with cholangiocarcinoma.

The V call is TRBV18, the J call TRBJ1-3; D is perhaps TRBD1 (5 bases). Deletions cut 1 base from V and 3 bases from J, with 7 bases between. The CDR3 extends over 14 amino acids. CDR1 and CDR2 (germline): KGHSH, LQKENI. CDR3 protein: CASSPQGVGNTIYF. CDR3 coding DNA: TGTGCCAGCTCACCACAAGGGGTTGGAAACACCATATATTTT.

The J gene is TRBJ1-5, the V gene TRBV5-8; TRBD1 matches at 8 bases. Germline V gene data show CDR1 as SGHTS and CDR2 as YDEGEE. With V trimmed by 0 bases and J by 9 bases, 11 bases remained unmatched. The CDR3 has 16 residues. The CDR3 reads CASSLEGTGRFRPQHF. The CDR3 DNA reads TGTGCCAGCAGCTTGGAAGGGACAGGCCGGTTTCGGCCCCAGCATTTT.

The chain couples TRBV5-1 to TRBJ1-5, with TRBD1 matching 7 bases. The CDR3 covers 14 residues. The germline gives CDR1 SGHRS, CDR2 YFSETQ. J gave up 4 bases and V 0 bases, and 1 base lay outside the gene matches. The CDR3 DNA reads TGCGCCAGCAGCTTGGGGACAGGTAATCAGCCCCAGCATTTT. As protein: CASSLGTGNQPQHF.

The CDR3 spells CASSPRFGNSPLHF. CDR3 DNA sequence: TGTGCCAGCAGCCCGAGGTTCGGCAATTCACCCCTCCACTTT. This sequence joins TRBV7-9 and TRBJ1-6; the D is unclear. V lost 5 bases to trimming and J lost 7 bases, with 12 bases between them. The CDR3 has 14 residues. From germline, CDR1 is SEHNR and CDR2 FQNEAQ (reference sequence).

Only one count was recorded for this clone. V usage is TRBV18 and J usage is TRBJ2-5; the match to TRBD2 covers 8 bases. CDR3 size: 14 residues. Germline CDR1 is KGHSH and CDR2 is LQKENI. The V gene end was trimmed by 3 bases and the J gene end by 3 bases; junction bases not matched to a gene: 3. Here the CDR3 reads CASSPPGGKETQYF. DNA for the CDR3: TGTGCCAGCTCACCGCCGGGAGGGAAAGAGACCCAGTACTTC.

This clone appeared a single time. The rearrangement joins TRBV7-2 to TRBJ1-6; no firm D call. CDR1 and CDR2 (germline): SGHTA, FQGNSA. V dropped 2 bases and J dropped 7 bases, with 9 bases sitting between them. The CDR3 contains 14 residues. CDR3 sequence reads: CASSLRTENSPLHF. CDR3 sequence (DNA): TGTGCCAGCAGCTTACGGACCGAGAATTCACCCCTCCACTTT.

The chain employs TRBV5-1 and TRBJ2-3; no clear D. CDR3 length: 16 amino acids. Germline V lookup: CDR1 SGHRS, CDR2 YFSETQ. The V end was cut by 1 base, the J end by 2 bases, with 14 bases between. CDR3 coding DNA: TGCGCCAGCAGCTTGAGTCCGGCCAGCCCCACAGATACGCAGTATTTT. This sequence encodes CASSLSPASPTDTQYF.

Only a few counts were recorded for this clone. The CDR3 reads CASRGTGNGYTF. The CDR3 region has the DNA TGTGCCAGCAGAGGGACAGGGAACGGCTACACCTTC. V and J are TRBV2 and TRBJ1-2; 9 nucleotides match TRBD1. V was pared by 6 bases and J by 8 bases, with 4 bases of the junction left unmatched. Per germline, CDR1 SNHLY and CDR2 FYNNEI. The CDR3 has 12 amino acids.

The genes are TRBV5-6 and TRBJ1-2; 11 bases fit TRBD1. CDR3 length: 13 amino acids. Germline V gene lookup returns CDR1 SGHDT and CDR2 YYEEEE. V trimming: 4 bases; J trimming: 7 bases; junction bases outside the gene matches: 3. The CDR3 spells CASSPGTGGGYTF. CDR3 DNA: TGTGCCAGCAGCCCCGGGACAGGGGGTGGCTACACCTTC.